The T cell receptor (beta chain) under discussion was sequenced for a study of blood T cell repertoires in COVID-19. As for the study in general: The study drew acute and convalescent COVID-19 samples from the United States, Italy and Spain. From T cells, B-cell-depleted T cells, or PBMCs came the material, which was cDNA or gDNA.

Under the authors' procedure: Cell counts per sample came from amplifying reference gene primers. Sequencing used immunoSEQ multiplex PCR; TCRdb keeps in-frame clones, though not all of them. The V and J calls and clone size come from that table; D and trimming were worked out from the DNA. This table has 300,000 to 450,000 clones, 80% to 90% appearing once. This CDR3 spans 15 amino acids. Germline V lookup: CDR1 SEHNR, CDR2 FQNEAQ (reference sequence). V gave up 5 bases and J gave up 2 bases, with 13 bases separating them. Participants, about 18 to 95 years old, spanned fewer than 30 US areas. The clonotype originates from a man aged 18 to 30 who had recovered from COVID-19. The chain couples TRBV7-9 to TRBJ2-1; D is undetermined. The sequencing sample was made of PBMCs or T cells enriched from blood (not recorded which). CDR3: CASSPWHTTYNEQFF. CDR3 sequence (DNA): TGTGCCAGCAGCCCATGGCATACAACCTACAATGAGCAGTTCTTC.